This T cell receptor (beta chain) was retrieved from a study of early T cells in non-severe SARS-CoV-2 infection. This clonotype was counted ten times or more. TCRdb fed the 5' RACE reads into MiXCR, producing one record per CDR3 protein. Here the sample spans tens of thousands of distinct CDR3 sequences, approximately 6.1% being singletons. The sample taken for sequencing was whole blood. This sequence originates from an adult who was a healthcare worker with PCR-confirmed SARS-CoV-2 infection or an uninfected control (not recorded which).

CDR3 amino acids: CASSSPASRAENIQYF. In nucleotides, the CDR3 is TGTGCCAGCAGTTCCCCGGCTAGCCGTGCGGAAAACATTCAGTACTTC. V is TRBV28 and J is TRBJ2-4, with D perhaps matching TRBD2 (5 bases). The CDR3 totals 16 residues. Trimming pared 4 bases from V and 5 bases from J, leaving 18 bases between. The germline V gene encodes CDR1 MDHEN and CDR2 SYDVKM.